This entry concerns a single T cell receptor (beta chain). Its antigen remains unidentified. The treatment was: roughly 18 received Ad26.COV2.S at low or high dose, single or two shots; about five received placebo; per-sample allocation not given. Samples were taken on day 63 after the first vaccine or placebo injection. The data derive from a study of Ad26.COV2.S vaccination and SARS-CoV-2 variants. The study, taken as a whole, reports: Breadth and depth estimates from TCRs may understate total T cell responses.

This CDR3 region has 15 residues. The V gene's germline CDR1 is SNHLY and CDR2 FYNNEI. The trim removed 4 bases at V and 12 bases at J, leaving 10 bases unmatched. Libraries were prepared by immunoSEQ multiplex PCR; TCRdb keeps only in-frame clonotypes and omits some of them. The sample has hundreds of thousands of clones, 92% seen once. The sequenced sample was peripheral blood, obtained in a trial of Ad26.COV2.S vaccine versus placebo. This TCR derives from a person between 18 and 65 years old who received the Ad26.COV2.S COVID-19 vaccine or a placebo. This rearrangement joins TRBV2 to TRBJ1-4; 11 bases align to TRBD1. The CDR3 protein is CASSVSGTGGRELFF. Written as DNA, the CDR3 is TGTGCCAGCAGTGTATCCGGGACAGGGGGAAGAGAACTGTTTTTT.